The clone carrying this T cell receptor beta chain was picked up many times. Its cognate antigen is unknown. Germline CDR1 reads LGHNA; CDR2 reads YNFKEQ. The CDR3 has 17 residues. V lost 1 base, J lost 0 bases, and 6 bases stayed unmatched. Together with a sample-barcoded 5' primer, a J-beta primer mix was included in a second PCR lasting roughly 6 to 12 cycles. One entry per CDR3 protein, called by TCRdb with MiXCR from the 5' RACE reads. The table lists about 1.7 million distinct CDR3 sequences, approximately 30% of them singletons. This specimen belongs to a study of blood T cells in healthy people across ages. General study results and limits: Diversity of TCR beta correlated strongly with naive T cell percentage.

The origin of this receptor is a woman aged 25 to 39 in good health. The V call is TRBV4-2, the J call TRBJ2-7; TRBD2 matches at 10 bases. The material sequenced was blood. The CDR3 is CASSQVAGGQSSYEQYF. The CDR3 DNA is TGTGCCAGCAGCCAAGTAGCGGGGGGACAGAGCTCCTACGAGCAGTACTTC.